The sequence of this T cell receptor beta chain was determined in a study of blood T cell repertoires in COVID-19. On the study more broadly: Italy, Spain and the United States were the sources of the convalescent and acute COVID-19 samples. T cells, B-cell-depleted T cells, or PBMCs supplied cDNA or gDNA.

As originally analysed: Amplification of reference gene primers was used by the study to estimate nucleated cell counts. Data came from immunoSEQ multiplex PCR; TCRdb stores just in-frame clones and leaves some out. The V and J calls and the clone size are those of that table, but D and trimming were determined from the DNA. This sample has roughly 80,000 clones, with roughly 85% found just once. The CDR3 is 15 amino acids. Germline loops: CDR1 SGHAT, CDR2 FQDESV (reference sequence). Between the trimmed V and J ends, which lost 3 bases and 4 bases, there was a span of 12 bases. Material: peripheral blood. The chain has TRBV11-1 and TRBJ2-2; tentatively, D is TRBD1 (6 bases). The sequence derives from a woman of 80 years or more with active or convalescent COVID-19. DNA for the CDR3: TGTGCCAGCAGCTTCCCCAGGGGACCCACCGGGGAGCTGTTTTTT. Translation gives CASSFPRGPTGELFF.